This TCR beta chain comes out of a study of CD8+ T cells in alopecia areata. This CDR3 comprises 13 residues. Germline values: CDR1 SNHLY, CDR2 FYNNEI. V dropped 4 bases and J dropped 2 bases, with 9 bases sitting between them. Findings of the study overall: Clonality was higher in lesional than normal scalp, especially in alopecia totalis/universalis. In blood and scalp, many expanded lesional clones persisted during tofacitinib.

Comment on this clone: Its antigen is not identified.

Sequencing templates came from extracted RNA that was reverse transcribed into cDNA. Sequencing was performed with immunoSEQ multiplex PCR; in TCRdb, only in-frame clones are kept and a portion is missing. The data contain some 88,000 clones, about 40% of them singletons. Regarding treatment: oral pan-JAK inhibitor, 5-10 mg twice daily. Patients with alopecia areata provided lesional scalp punch biopsies as well as peripheral blood. This clonotype was obtained from a human donor with alopecia areata. Sequencing was performed on CD8+ T cells sorted from blood, taken at week 24, from a patient treated with tofacitinib. The J gene is TRBJ2-7, the V gene TRBV2, with D unclear. The CDR3 region has the DNA TGTGCCAGCAGTGTAGGAGAGACCTACGAGCAGTACTTC. This codes for CASSVGETYEQYF.